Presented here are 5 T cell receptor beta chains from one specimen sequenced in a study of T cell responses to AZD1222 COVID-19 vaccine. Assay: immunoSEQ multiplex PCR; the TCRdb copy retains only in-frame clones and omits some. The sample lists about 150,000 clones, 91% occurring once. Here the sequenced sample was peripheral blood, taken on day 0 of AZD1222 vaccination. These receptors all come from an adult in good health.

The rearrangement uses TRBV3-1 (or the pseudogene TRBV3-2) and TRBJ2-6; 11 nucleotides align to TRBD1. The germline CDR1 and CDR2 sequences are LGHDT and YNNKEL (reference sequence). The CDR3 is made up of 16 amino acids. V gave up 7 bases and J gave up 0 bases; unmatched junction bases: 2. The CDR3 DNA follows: TGTGCCAGCAAGGGGACAGGGGGCTCTGGGGCCAACGTCCTGACTTTC. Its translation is CASKGTGGSGANVLTF.

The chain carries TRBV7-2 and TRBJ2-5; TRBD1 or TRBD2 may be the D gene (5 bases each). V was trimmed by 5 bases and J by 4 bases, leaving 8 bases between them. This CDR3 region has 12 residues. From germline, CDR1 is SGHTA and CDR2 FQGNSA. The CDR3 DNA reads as TGTGCCAGCAGCGGGGGACCAGAGACCCAGTACTTC. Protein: CASSGGPETQYF.

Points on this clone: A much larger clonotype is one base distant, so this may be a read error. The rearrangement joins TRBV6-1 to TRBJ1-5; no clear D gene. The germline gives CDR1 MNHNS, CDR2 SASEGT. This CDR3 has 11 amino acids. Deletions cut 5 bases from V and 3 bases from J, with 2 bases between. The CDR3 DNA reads TGTGCCAGCAGTACCAATCAGCCCCAGCATTTT. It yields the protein CASSTNQPQHF.

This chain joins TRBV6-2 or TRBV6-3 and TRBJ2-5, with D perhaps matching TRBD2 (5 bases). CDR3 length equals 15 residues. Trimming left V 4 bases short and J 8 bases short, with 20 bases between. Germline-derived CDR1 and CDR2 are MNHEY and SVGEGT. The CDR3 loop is CASSSPGSGKSTQYF. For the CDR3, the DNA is TGTGCCAGCAGTTCGCCGGGATCCGGAAAGTCCACCCAGTACTTC.

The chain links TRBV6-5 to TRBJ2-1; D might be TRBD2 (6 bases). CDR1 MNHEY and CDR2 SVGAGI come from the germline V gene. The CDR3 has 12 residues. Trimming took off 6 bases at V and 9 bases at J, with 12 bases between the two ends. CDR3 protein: CASRSFGSEQFF. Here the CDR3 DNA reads TGTGCCAGCAGGTCCTTCGGGAGTGAGCAGTTCTTC.